The source of this T cell receptor beta chain is a study of blood T cell repertoires in COVID-19. Overall study: T cells, B-cell-depleted T cells, or PBMCs provided the cDNA or gDNA that served as material.

Looked up from germline, CDR1 is MNHNY and CDR2 is SVGAGI (reference sequence). Trimming at V came to 6 bases and at J to 4 bases, leaving 6 bases not matched to a gene. The CDR3 is 14 residues long. The protocol was immunoSEQ multiplex PCR, while the TCRdb copy is restricted to in-frame clones and leaves out a portion. The table lists about 120,000 clones, 80% to 90% of them singletons. Source material: peripheral blood. The sequence derives from a man aged 65 to 85 who had recovered from COVID-19. The chain combines TRBV6-6 with TRBJ2-5, with 9 positions matching TRBD1. The CDR3 protein is CASSPGTGRETQYF. Written as DNA, the CDR3 is TGTGCCAGCAGCCCCGGGACAGGGAGAGAGACCCAGTACTTC.